A selection of T cell receptor beta chains follows, all from one sample in a study of glioma-infiltrating T cells. TCRdb re-called the multiplex PCR reads with MiXCR, one entry per CDR3 protein. The table shows more than 110,000 distinct CDR3 sequences, with roughly 43% occurring only once. Sequenced input: glioma tissue, nonneoplastic brain tissue, or PBMCs (not recorded which). All receptors come from a human donor with low-grade glioma or glioblastoma, undergoing nonglioma brain surgery, or in good health (not recorded which). Each CDR3 is given with its conserved first and last residue. D genes are given only for firm matches. The size entry is marked missing in some rows and otherwise reads once, few, many or a size class.

TRBV4-3	TRBJ2-3	NA	NA	CASSLTAPSTDTQYF	TGCGCCAGCAGCTTGACAGCCCCTTCCACAGATACGCAGTATTTT
TRBV19	TRBJ2-7	NA	TRBD2	CASSITSGNFEQYF	TGTGCCAGTAGTATTACTAGCGGGAATTTCGAGCAGTACTTC
TRBV12-3/TRBV12-4	TRBJ2-5	many	NA	CASSLRLETQYF	TGTGCCAGCAGTTTAAGATTGGAGACCCAGTACTTC
TRBV4-3	TRBJ1-1	NA	NA	CASSQDGASEAFF	TGCGCCAGCAGCCAGGATGGGGCCAGCGAAGCTTTCTTT
TRBV6-2/TRBV6-3	TRBJ1-1	many	NA	CASSYEARGAFF	TGTGCCAGCAGTTACGAGGCGCGGGGAGCTTTCTTT
TRBV2	TRBJ2-1	once	TRBD2	CASSERGLNYNEQFF	TGTGCCAGCAGTGAGCGGGGACTAAATTACAATGAGCAGTTCTTC
TRBV7-2	TRBJ2-7	NA	TRBD2	CASSLRDYYEQYF	TGTGCCAGCAGCTTAAGGGACTACTACGAGCAGTACTTC
TRBV29-1	TRBJ2-1	NA	TRBD2	CSVEDVLAGAHF	TGCAGCGTTGAAGACGTGCTAGCGGGGGCCCATTTC
TRBV6-1	TRBJ1-1	NA	TRBD1	CASVKETGAEAFF	TGTGCCAGCGTGAAAGAGACAGGGGCTGAAGCTTTCTTT
TRBV6-1	TRBJ1-6	NA	NA	CASSLNEAPLHF	TGTGCCAGCAGTCTCAATGAGGCACCCCTCCACTTT
TRBV6-1	TRBJ1-2	NA	NA	CASTLNSGYGYTF	TGTGCCAGCACCCTTAACAGTGGCTATGGCTACACCTTC
TRBV6-1	TRBJ2-3	NA	TRBD1	CASRDRDTSTDTQYF	TGTGCCAGCCGGGACAGGGACACTAGCACAGATACGCAGTATTTT
TRBV6-1	TRBJ2-7	NA	TRBD2	CASSGRTSGRDEQYF	TGCGCCAGCAGCGGCAGGACTAGCGGGCGGGACGAGCAGTACTTC
TRBV2	TRBJ2-5	NA	TRBD2	CASNQLAGGETQYF	TGTGCCAGCAATCAGCTAGCGGGAGGCGAGACCCAGTACTTC
TRBV5-1	TRBJ2-3	medium-sized	NA	CASSLETDTQYF	TGTGCCAGCAGCTTAGAGACAGATACGCAGTATTTT
TRBV3-1	TRBJ2-1	NA	NA	CASSPLSSYEQFF	TGTGCCAGCAGCCCCCTTAGCTCCTACGAGCAGTTCTTC
TRBV10-3	TRBJ1-2	NA	NA	CAISLDFNYGYTF	TGTGCCATCAGTTTGGACTTTAACTATGGCTACACCTTC
TRBV4-1	TRBJ2-1	few	TRBD2	CASSQAAGLLNEQFF	TGCGCCAGCAGCCAAGCAGCGGGACTATTGAATGAGCAGTTCTTC
TRBV24-1	TRBJ2-7	NA	TRBD1	CATSDPTGGDDEQYF	TGTGCCACCAGTGACCCGACAGGGGGCGACGACGAGCAGTACTTC
TRBV29-1	TRBJ2-2	once	NA	CSGYRDYGAGELFF	TGCAGCGGGTACAGGGACTACGGGGCCGGGGAGCTGTTTTTT
TRBV2	TRBJ1-5	NA	NA	CASRLWDNQPQHF	TGTGCCAGCAGGCTTTGGGACAATCAGCCCCAGCATTTT
TRBV11-2	TRBJ2-7	NA	NA	CASSLSGQYF	TGTGCCAGCAGCTTGAGCGGGCAGTACTTC
TRBV4-1	TRBJ2-7	NA	TRBD2	CASSQDLVSGSYEQYF	TGCGCCAGCAGCCAAGATTTGGTTAGCGGGAGCTACGAGCAGTACTTC
TRBV4-1	TRBJ2-3	once	TRBD2	CASSRIAGADTQYF	TGCGCCAGCAGCCGTATCGCGGGGGCAGATACGCAGTATTTT
TRBV5-1	TRBJ1-6	NA	NA	CASSFSSYNSPLHF	TGCGCCAGCAGCTTTAGCTCCTATAATTCACCCCTCCACTTT
TRBV2	TRBJ1-5	many	NA	CAGRTDSNQPQHF	TGTGCCGGAAGGACAGACAGCAATCAGCCCCAGCATTTT
TRBV11-3	TRBJ2-3	NA	NA	CASSPTRATDTQYF	TGTGCCAGCAGTCCAACTAGGGCGACAGATACGCAGTATTTT
TRBV27	TRBJ2-7	NA	NA	CASQRAGSAYEQYF	TGTGCCAGCCAACGGGCCGGGTCCGCCTACGAGCAGTACTTC
TRBV29-1	TRBJ2-7	NA	TRBD1	CSVTTDRGYEQYF	TGCAGCGTTACTACGGACAGGGGTTACGAGCAGTACTTC
TRBV24-1	TRBJ1-1	few	NA	CATSGGMNTEAFF	TGTGCCACCAGCGGGGGCATGAACACTGAAGCTTTCTTT
TRBV3-1	TRBJ1-2	NA	TRBD1	CASSQYRGNYGYTF	TGTGCCAGCAGCCAGTACAGGGGAAACTATGGCTACACCTTC
TRBV11-2	TRBJ1-1	NA	NA	CASSNSGAYAFF	TGTGCCAGCAGCAACTCGGGGGCATACGCTTTCTTT
TRBV20-1	TRBJ1-1	NA	NA	CSARDQKGRQLNTEAFF	TGCAGTGCTAGAGATCAAAAGGGTCGGCAATTGAACACTGAAGCTTTCTTT
TRBV12-3/TRBV12-4	TRBJ2-2	NA	NA	CASRGDTNTGELFF	TGTGCCAGCAGGGGGGACACGAACACCGGGGAGCTGTTTTTT
TRBV6-1	TRBJ2-7	NA	TRBD2	CASSVLAGAREQYF	TGTGCCAGCAGTGTTCTAGCGGGAGCACGCGAGCAGTACTTC
TRBV6-1	TRBJ1-5	few	NA	CASSAQGNQPQHF	TGTGCCAGCAGTGCTCAGGGAAATCAGCCCCAGCATTTT
TRBV6-2/TRBV6-3	TRBJ2-7	NA	NA	CASTQAGFRRDLSYEQYF	TGTGCCAGCACCCAGGCAGGTTTCCGAAGAGACTTGAGCTACGAGCAGTACTTC
TRBV6-1	TRBJ1-1	few	TRBD1	CASRNWDRADMNTEAFF	TGTGCCAGCAGGAATTGGGACAGGGCCGACATGAACACTGAAGCTTTCTTT
TRBV6-5	TRBJ1-2	NA	TRBD1	CASSSLQGRYTF	TGTGCCAGCAGTTCTCTACAGGGGCGCTACACCTTC
TRBV20-1	TRBJ2-1	NA	NA	CSALTASYNEQFF	TGCAGTGCCTTAACGGCCTCCTACAATGAGCAGTTCTTC
TRBV20-1	TRBJ2-7	NA	NA	CSARRQAPYEQYF	TGCAGTGCTAGGAGACAGGCCCCCTACGAGCAGTACTTC
TRBV6-1	TRBJ2-2	NA	NA	CATRGTGELFF	TGTGCCACCAGGGGCACCGGGGAGCTGTTTTTT
TRBV5-1	TRBJ2-7	NA	TRBD1	CASRSGQAIQETKYF	TGCGCCAGCAGGTCGGGACAGGCGATCCAAGAGACCAAGTACTTC
TRBV6-2/TRBV6-3	TRBJ1-1	NA	NA	CASSYSIGLRGEDTEAFF	TGTGCCAGCAGTTACTCGATTGGTTTAAGGGGGGAGGACACTGAAGCTTTCTTT
TRBV20-1	TRBJ1-5	few	NA	CSARPRGQGGNQPQHF	TGCAGTGCTAGACCAAGAGGCCAGGGTGGCAATCAGCCCCAGCATTTT
TRBV6-2/TRBV6-3	TRBJ1-2	few	TRBD1	CASERQGRGYTF	TGTGCCAGCGAGAGACAGGGACGTGGCTACACCTTC